Listed below are T cell receptor beta chains from one sample, sequenced in a study of cytotoxic CD8 clonotypes in ibrutinib-treated CLL. Sequencing was performed with immunoSEQ multiplex PCR; in TCRdb, only in-frame clones are kept and a portion is missing. The table lists about 130,000 clones, less than 90% of them singletons. This specimen consisted of PBMCs, obtained after 24 months of ibrutinib treatment. The source is a human donor with chronic lymphocytic leukemia. Both conserved end residues are part of each CDR3. The D gene is left open where the match is weak. Clone size is given for some rows only: seen once, a few or many times, or a class if the clone is expanded.

v_call	j_call	cdr3_length	d_call	clone_size	cdr3_aa	cdr3_nt
TRBV25-1	TRBJ2-7	13	TRBD2	once	CASSSGGSYEQYF	TGTGCCAGTTCTAGCGGGGGTTCCTACGAGCAGTACTTC
TRBV9	TRBJ1-1	12	-	few	CASSGLGPEAFF	TGTGCCAGCAGCGGACTCGGACCTGAAGCTTTCTTT
TRBV19	TRBJ1-5	15	TRBD1	-	CASSFGQGRNQPQHF	TGTGCCAGTAGTTTTGGACAGGGGCGCAATCAGCCCCAGCATTTT
TRBV11-2	TRBJ2-2	17	TRBD1	-	CASSRYPGQGRTGELFF	TGTGCCAGCAGCCGATACCCGGGACAGGGTAGGACCGGGGAGCTGTTTTTT
TRBV6-6	TRBJ1-4	15	-	once	CASQSGPATNEKLFF	TGTGCCAGCCAATCAGGACCTGCAACTAATGAAAAACTGTTTTTT
TRBV27	TRBJ2-6	15	-	-	CASSLKFSGANVLTF	TGTGCCAGCAGTTTAAAATTCTCTGGGGCCAACGTCCTGACTTTC
TRBV12-1	TRBJ2-2	15	-	-	CASSLSPENTGELFF	TGTGCCAGCAGCTTATCCCCCGAGAACACCGGGGAGCTGTTTTTT
TRBV10-1	TRBJ2-2	11	-	-	CASSDVGELFF	TGCGCCAGCAGTGACGTCGGGGAGCTGTTTTTT
TRBV6-6	TRBJ1-1	14	-	-	CASSYSGRNTEAFF	TGTGCCAGCAGTTACTCCGGGAGGAACACTGAAGCTTTCTTT
TRBV7-8	TRBJ2-5	15	-	-	CASSLARLNQETQYF	TGTGCCAGCAGCTTAGCGCGGTTGAACCAAGAGACCCAGTACTTC
TRBV5-6	TRBJ2-3	11	-	-	CASSLTDTQYF	TGTGCCAGCAGCTTGACAGATACGCAGTATTTT
TRBV5-1	TRBJ2-2	21	TRBD2	-	CASSLFRWAGGPNANTGELFF	TGCGCCAGCAGCTTGTTTCGCTGGGCGGGGGGTCCGAACGCGAACACCGGGGAGCTGTTTTTT